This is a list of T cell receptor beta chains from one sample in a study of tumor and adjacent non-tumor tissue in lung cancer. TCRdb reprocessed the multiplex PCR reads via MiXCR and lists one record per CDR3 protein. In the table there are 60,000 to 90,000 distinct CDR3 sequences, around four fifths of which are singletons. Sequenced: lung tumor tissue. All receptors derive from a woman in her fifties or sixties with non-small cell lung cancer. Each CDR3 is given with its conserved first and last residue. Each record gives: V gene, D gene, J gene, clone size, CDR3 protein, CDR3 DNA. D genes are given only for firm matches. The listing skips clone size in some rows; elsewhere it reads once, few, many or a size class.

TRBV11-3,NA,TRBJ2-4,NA,CVSSSIGEGSIQYF,TGTGTCAGCAGCTCAATAGGGGAAGGGAGCATTCAGTACTTC
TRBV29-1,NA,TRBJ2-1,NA,CSVEGEEEGSWNEQFF,TGCAGCGTTGAAGGTGAGGAAGAGGGGAGCTGGAATGAGCAGTTCTTC
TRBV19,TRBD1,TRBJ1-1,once,CASRRGTGSTEAFF,TGTGCCAGTAGACGGGGGACAGGGTCCACTGAAGCTTTCTTT
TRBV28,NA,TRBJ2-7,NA,CASSTSWGRELYF,TGTGCCAGCAGCACTAGCTGGGGAAGGGAGCTGTATTTC
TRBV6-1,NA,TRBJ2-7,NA,CASSEDGGSAYDQYF,TGCGCCAGCAGTGAAGACGGCGGGTCGGCCTATGACCAGTACTTC
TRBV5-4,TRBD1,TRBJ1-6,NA,CTSSFEDRINSPLHF,TGTACCAGCAGTTTCGAGGACAGGATTAATTCACCCCTCCACTTT
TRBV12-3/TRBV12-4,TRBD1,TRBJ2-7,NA,CARSRNRGEQYF,TGTGCCAGAAGCCGGAACAGGGGCGAGCAGTACTTC
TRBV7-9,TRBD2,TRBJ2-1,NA,CASSSGTTTYNEHFF,TGTGCCAGCAGTTCGGGGACTACCACCTACAATGAGCATTTCTTC
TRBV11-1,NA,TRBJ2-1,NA,CASRPTPSMGDEQFF,TGTGCCAGCAGACCAACTCCTTCGATGGGCGATGAGCAGTTCTTC
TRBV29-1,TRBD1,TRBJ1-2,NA,CSVDGTGGEKSYTF,TGCAGCGTTGATGGGACAGGGGGCGAAAAAAGCTACACCTTC
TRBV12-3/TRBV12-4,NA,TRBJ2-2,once,CASTATLAAGELFF,TGTGCTAGCACCGCCACATTGGCGGCCGGGGAGCTGTTTTTT
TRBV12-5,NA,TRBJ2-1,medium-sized,CASGTGRGSYNEQFF,TGTGCTAGTGGCACTGGACGGGGCTCCTACAATGAGCAGTTCTTC
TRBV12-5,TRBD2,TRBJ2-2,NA,CASGFLGLAGTIANTGVLFF,TGTGCTAGTGGTTTCCTGGGACTAGCGGGTACCATCGCGAACACCGGGGTGCTGTTTTTT
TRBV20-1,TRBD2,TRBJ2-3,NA,CSAFPGLGDPDTQYF,TGCAGTGCCTTTCCGGGACTAGGGGATCCAGATACGCAGTATTTT
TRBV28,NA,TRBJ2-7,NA,CVSSLLGGGHEQYF,TGTGTCAGCAGTTTGTTGGGGGGCGGACACGAGCAGTACTTC
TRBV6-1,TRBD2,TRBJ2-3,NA,CVSTESSGRTDTQYF,TGTGTCAGCACGGAGTCTAGCGGGAGGACAGATACGCAGTATTTT
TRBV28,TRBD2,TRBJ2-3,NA,CASSLLGWLAVPTDTQYF,TGTGCCAGCAGTTTACTCGGTTGGCTAGCGGTACCCACAGATACGCAGTATTTT
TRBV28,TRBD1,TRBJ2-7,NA,CASSFPWTGGTYEQYF,TGTGCCAGCAGTTTTCCCTGGACAGGCGGCACCTACGAGCAATACTTC
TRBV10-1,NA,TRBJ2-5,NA,CSSRETQCF,TGCTCCAGCAGGGAGACCCAGTGCTTC
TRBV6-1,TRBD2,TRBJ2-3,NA,CATSETLVGGRDTQYF,TGTGCCACTAGTGAGACCTTAGTGGGAGGGCGCGATACGCAGTATTTT
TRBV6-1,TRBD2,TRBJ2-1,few,CVSPLTSDGYNEQFF,TGTGTTAGCCCCCTTACTAGCGACGGATACAATGAGCAGTTCTTC
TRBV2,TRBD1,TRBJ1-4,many,CASRWDRAEKLFF,TGTGCCAGCAGGTGGGACAGGGCTGAAAAACTGTTTTTT
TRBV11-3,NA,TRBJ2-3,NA,CASSPVMGGRTDTQYF,TGTGCCAGCAGCCCAGTGATGGGGGGACGCACAGATACGCAGTATTTT
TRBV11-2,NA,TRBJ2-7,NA,CASSPTDTAYEEYF,TGTGCCAGCAGCCCGACGGACACTGCCTACGAGGAATACTTC
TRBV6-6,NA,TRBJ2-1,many,CASSNRLRAGEQFF,TGTGCCAGCAGTAACCGTTTGAGGGCCGGTGAGCAGTTCTTC
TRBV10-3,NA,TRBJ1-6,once,CAIRGSGRADNSPLQF,TGTGCCATCAGAGGGAGCGGGCGGGCGGATAATTCACCCCTCCAGTTT
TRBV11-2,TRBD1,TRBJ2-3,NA,CDSNPGQAYTDTQYF,TGTGACAGCAATCCGGGACAGGCGTACACAGATACGCAGTATTTT
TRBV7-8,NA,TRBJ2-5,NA,CASNVRVLETQYF,TGTGCCAGCAATGTCAGGGTTCTCGAGACCCAGTACTTC
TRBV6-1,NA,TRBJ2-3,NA,CASTEPSRRVDTQYF,TGTGCCAGCACAGAGCCTAGCAGGAGGGTAGATACGCAGTATTTT
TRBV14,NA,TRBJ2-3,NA,CASSQSGHSTDTQCF,TGCGCCAGCAGCCAGTCGGGACACAGCACAGATACGCAGTGTTTT
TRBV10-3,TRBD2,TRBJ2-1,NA,CTISEFITPGLASSYNEQFF,TGTACCATCAGTGAGTTCATCACCCCGGGACTAGCCAGCTCCTACAATGAGCAGTTCTTC
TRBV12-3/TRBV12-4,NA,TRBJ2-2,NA,CDSSLWLVEFANTGELFF,TGTGACAGCAGTTTATGGCTAGTGGAGTTCGCGAACACCGGGGAGCTGTTTTTT
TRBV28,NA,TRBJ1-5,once,CASSWSRYSNQPRHF,TGTGCCAGCAGTTGGTCTCGCTATAGCAATCAGCCCCGACATTTT
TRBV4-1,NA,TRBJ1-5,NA,CASSQVPWSNQPQHF,TGTGCCAGCAGCCAAGTTCCGTGGAGCAATCAGCCCCAGCATTTT
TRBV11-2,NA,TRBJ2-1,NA,CANTTGLRNEQFF,TGTGCCAACACTACGGGGTTGAGGAATGAGCAGTTCTTC
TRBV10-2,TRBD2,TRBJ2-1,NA,CASSGSGTSGMKEQFF,TGCGCCAGCAGTGGGTCGGGGACTAGCGGGATGAAAGAGCAGTTCTTC
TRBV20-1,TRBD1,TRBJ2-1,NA,CSARDRENEQSF,TGCAGTGCTAGGGACAGGGAGAATGAGCAGTCCTTC
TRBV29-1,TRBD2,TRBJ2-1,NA,CSAKDGVAGSNEQFF,TGCAGCGCCAAGGATGGGGTAGCGGGCTCCAATGAGCAGTTCTTC
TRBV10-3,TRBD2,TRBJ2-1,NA,CAISESGTSILNEQFF,TGTGCCATCAGTGAGTCAGGGACTAGCATACTGAATGAGCAGTTCTTC
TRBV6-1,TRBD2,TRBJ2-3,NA,CGSTESSGRTGTQYF,TGTGGCAGCACAGAGTCTAGCGGGAGGACAGGTACGCAGTATTTT
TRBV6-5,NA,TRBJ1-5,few,CASSYNRGNRPQHF,TGTGCCAGCAGTTACAACAGAGGCAATCGGCCCCAGCATTTT
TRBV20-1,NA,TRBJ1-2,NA,CSAGSLGMFNGYTF,TGTAGTGCTGGTTCGCTGGGGATGTTCAATGGCTACACCTTC
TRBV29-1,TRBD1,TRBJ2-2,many,CSVERQGRIGELFF,TGCAGCGTTGAGAGACAGGGGCGCATCGGGGAGCTGTTTTTT
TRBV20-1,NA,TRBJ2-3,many,CSAWGVMGGTDTQYF,TGCAGTGCCTGGGGAGTGATGGGCGGCACAGATACGCAGTATTTT
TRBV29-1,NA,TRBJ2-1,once,CSVESEQGVGEQFF,TGCAGCGTAGAAAGTGAGCAGGGTGTCGGTGAGCAGTTCTTC
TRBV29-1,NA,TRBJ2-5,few,CNVRVGSEETKYF,TGCAACGTCAGGGTGGGTTCGGAAGAGACCAAGTACTTC
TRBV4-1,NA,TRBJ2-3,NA,CASSREEGDAEGSTDMQYF,TGCGCCAGCAGCCGAGAGGAGGGGGATGCGGAGGGGAGCACAGATATGCAGTATTTT
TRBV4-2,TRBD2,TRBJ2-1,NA,CVSNQEGAGISYNEQFF,TGTGTCAGCAACCAAGAGGGAGCGGGGATCTCCTACAATGAGCAGTTCTTC
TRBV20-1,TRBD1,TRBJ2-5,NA,CSVRTGGETQYF,TGCAGTGTTAGGACAGGGGGAGAGACCCAGTACTTC
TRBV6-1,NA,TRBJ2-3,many,CASSEGVPDTQYF,TGTGCCAGCAGTGAAGGGGTACCAGATACGCAGTATTTT
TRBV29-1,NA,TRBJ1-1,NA,CSIIETGTEAFF,TGCAGCATCATTGAGACGGGCACTGAAGCTTTCTTT
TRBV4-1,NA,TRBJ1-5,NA,CASSHEGGGQPQHF,TGCGCCAGCAGCCATGAGGGGGGTGGGCAGCCCCAGCATTTT
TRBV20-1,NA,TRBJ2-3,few,CSASDIAGTDTQYF,TGCAGTGCTTCGGATATAGCGGGCACAGATACGCAGTATTTT
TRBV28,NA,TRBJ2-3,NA,CPSSLIQDTDTQYF,TGTCCCAGCAGTTTGATACAGGACACAGATACGCAGTATTTT
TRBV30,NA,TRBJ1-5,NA,CAWSPGGFDDSNQHQHF,TGTGCCTGGAGCCCCGGGGGCTTTGATGATAGCAATCAGCACCAGCATTTT
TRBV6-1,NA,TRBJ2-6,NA,CVSSVGVSGANVLTF,TGTGTCAGCAGTGTAGGAGTCTCTGGGGCCAACGTCCTGACTTTC
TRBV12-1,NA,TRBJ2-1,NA,CASSLVPCGTSGMGEQFF,TGTGCCAGCAGCCTTGTACCCTGCGGGACTAGCGGGATGGGTGAGCAGTTCTTC
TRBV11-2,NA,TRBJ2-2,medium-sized,CASKTSRGRDGELFF,TGTGCCAGCAAGACTTCACGGGGGCGCGACGGGGAGCTGTTTTTT
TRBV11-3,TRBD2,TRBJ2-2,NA,CAGSLAGGTGEVFF,TGTGCCGGCAGCCTAGCGGGGGGCACCGGGGAGGTCTTTTTT
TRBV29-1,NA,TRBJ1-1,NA,CSFHSEANTEAFF,TGCAGCTTTCACTCAGAGGCGAACACTGAAGCTTTCTTT